These 20 T cell receptor beta chains were all obtained from the same sample, sequenced in a study of blood T cell repertoires in COVID-19. The repertoire was sequenced with immunoSEQ multiplex PCR; TCRdb's copy has only in-frame clones and lacks some. The table lists roughly 60,000 clones, around 83% of them singletons. The sample comprised peripheral blood. These receptors all come from a woman at least 80 years old with acute or convalescent COVID-19.

J is TRBJ1-1 and V is TRBV13, with D perhaps matching TRBD1 (5 bases). V shed 5 bases and J shed 0 bases, with 10 bases lying between them. In germline, CDR1 is PRHDT, CDR2 FYEKMQ (reference sequence). The CDR3 spans 14 residues. The CDR3 reads CASSTGGMNTEAFF. As DNA, the CDR3 is TGTGCCAGCAGCACCGGGGGTATGAACACTGAAGCTTTCTTT.

J is TRBJ1-1 and V is TRBV7-2; D might be TRBD1 (6 bases). V was cut by 3 bases and J by 2 bases, with 10 bases left in between. Germline loops: CDR1 SGHTA, CDR2 FQGNSA. The CDR3 loop spans 14 amino acids. The CDR3 DNA follows: TGTGCCAGCAGCTTTCCGGGACAAAACACTGAAGCTTTCTTT. Its translation is CASSFPGQNTEAFF.

This chain uses TRBV6-2 or TRBV6-3 with TRBJ2-1; TRBD2 agrees at 13 bases. The CDR3 spans 18 residues. Trimming cost V 4 bases and J 10 bases; bases outside gene matches: 16. Germline assignment: CDR1 MNHEY and CDR2 SVGEGT. The CDR3 coding sequence is TGTGCCAGCAGTTCCAGACTAGCGGGAGGAGTCAATGCGGCGGAGCAGTTCTTC. This codes for CASSSRLAGGVNAAEQFF.

The genes are TRBV12-3 or TRBV12-4 and TRBJ1-2; no firm D call. This CDR3 is 13 amino acids long. Trimming pared 1 base from V and 5 bases from J, leaving 8 bases between. CDR3 sequence: CASSLDRLYGYTF. For the CDR3, the DNA is TGTGCCAGCAGTTTAGACCGACTTTATGGCTACACCTTC.

The V and J genes are TRBV7-9 and TRBJ2-2; D not certain. CDR3 length equals 12 residues. Deletions cut 3 bases from V and 5 bases from J, with 4 bases between. Germline lookup yields CDR1 SEHNR and CDR2 FQNEAQ (reference sequence). The CDR3 DNA sequence: TGTGCCAGCAGCTTTCAAACCGGGGAGCTGTTTTTT. Amino acid sequence: CASSFQTGELFF.

Here the CDR3 DNA reads TGTGCCAGCACCGTCGAGGGTGAGGGATCCTACGAGCAGTACTTC. Translation gives CASTVEGEGSYEQYF. This chain uses TRBV28 with TRBJ2-7, with TRBD2 as a possible D gene (5 bases). The CDR3 loop spans 15 amino acids. Germline CDR1 MDHEN, CDR2 SYDVKM. V lost 7 bases and J lost 1, with 17 bases in between.

V and J are TRBV18 and TRBJ2-2, with D possibly TRBD2 on 7 matching bases. V was pared by 1 base and J by 4 bases, with 19 bases between. CDR3 length: 18 residues. Germline V gene lookup returns CDR1 KGHSH and CDR2 LQKENI. This CDR3 reads CASSPRSIGGPTTGELFF. Here the CDR3 DNA reads TGTGCCAGCTCACCACGGTCGATCGGGGGGCCGACCACCGGGGAGCTGTTTTTT. The variable domain in full, with the rest retrieved from reference TRBV18 and TRBJ2-2, is NAGVMQNPRHLVRRRGQEARLRCSPMKGHSHVYWYRQLPEEGLKFMVYLQKENIIDESGMPKERFSAEFPKEGPSILRIQQVVRGDSAAYFCASSPRSIGGPTTGELFFGEGSRLTVL.

J is TRBJ2-1 and V is TRBV4-1; 12 bases match TRBD2. Germline V gene data show CDR1 as MGHRA and CDR2 as YSYEKL. With V trimmed by 3 bases and J by 4 bases, 1 base remained unmatched. CDR3 length: 15 amino acids. The CDR3 DNA follows: TGCGCCAGCAGCCAGGGGACTAGCGGGTACAATGAGCAGTTCTTC. Its protein product is CASSQGTSGYNEQFF.

The chain employs TRBV9 and TRBJ1-4, with TRBD1 matching 7 bases. Germline assignment: CDR1 SGDLS and CDR2 YYNGEE. The CDR3 spans 17 residues. Unmatched junction bases numbered 13, after V lost 4 bases and J lost 4 bases. The CDR3 reads CASSYTAQGRGNEKLFF. In DNA form, the CDR3 reads TGTGCCAGCAGCTATACGGCACAGGGGCGTGGTAATGAAAAACTGTTTTTT.

The table lists this clone with a few counts. The chain combines TRBV7-2 with TRBJ2-3; 8 bases are shared with TRBD2. Germline V lookup: CDR1 SGHTA, CDR2 FQGNSA. Losses at the gene ends were 2 bases for V and 7 bases for J; bases not matched to a gene: 11. This CDR3 contains 16 residues. The CDR3 reads CASSLHGGALTNTQYF. The CDR3, as DNA: TGTGCCAGCAGCTTACACGGGGGGGCCCTCACGAATACGCAGTATTTT.

The chain employs TRBV4-3 and TRBJ2-7; TRBD1 agrees at 8 bases. This CDR3 region has 16 residues. CDR1 is LGHNA and CDR2 is YSLEER in the germline V gene. V lost 4 bases, J lost 2 bases, and 10 bases stayed unmatched. In nucleotides, the CDR3 is TGCGCCAGCAGCCCCGGACCGAGACAGGGGACCTACGAGCAGTACTTC. Translating it yields CASSPGPRQGTYEQYF.

This clone was found a few times. The chain is built from TRBV5-1 and TRBJ1-6; 9 nucleotides match TRBD1. The germline CDR1 and CDR2 sequences are SGHRS and YFSETQ. J was trimmed by 7 bases and V by 0 bases; bases with no gene match: 2. This CDR3 has 15 residues. The CDR3 loop reads CASSLGGTGNSPLHF. The CDR3 DNA reads TGCGCCAGCAGCTTGGGAGGGACAGGGAATTCACCCCTCCACTTT.

The chain is built from TRBV27 and TRBJ1-2; tentative D call: TRBD1 (5 bases). In germline, CDR1 is MNHEY, CDR2 SMNVEV (reference sequence). The CDR3 is made up of 13 amino acids. Trimming stripped 3 bases from V and 6 bases from J, with 11 bases between. The chain's CDR3 is CASSFSGFDGYTF. CDR3 bases: TGTGCCAGCAGTTTCTCAGGGTTCGATGGCTACACCTTC.

V is TRBV15 and J is TRBJ2-7; D is perhaps TRBD1 (5 bases). The ends were cut back, 4 bases at V and 0 bases at J, with 10 bases in the middle. The CDR3 is 14 residues long. Germline V CDR1 and CDR2: LNHNV, YYDKDF (reference sequence). In DNA, the CDR3 is TGTGCCACCAGCACCCAACAGGTCTCCTACGAGCAGTACTTC. It specifies CATSTQQVSYEQYF.

The chain has TRBV6-5 and TRBJ2-2; no reliable D call. The CDR3 has 12 amino acids. The V and J ends lost 6 bases and 4 bases respectively, with 6 bases between them. Germline values: CDR1 MNHEY, CDR2 SVGAGI. CDR3 protein: CASREATGELFF. The CDR3 DNA sequence: TGTGCCAGCAGAGAGGCCACCGGGGAGCTGTTTTTT.

This chain joins TRBV4-3 and TRBJ1-2, with D hard to call. The ends were cut back, 0 bases at V and 7 bases at J, with 9 bases in the middle. CDR1 and CDR2 from the germline V gene are LGHNA and YSLEER. This CDR3 comprises 13 residues. The CDR3 DNA reads as TGCGCCAGCAGCCAAGACAGGATGGGTGGCTACACCTTC. Its translation: CASSQDRMGGYTF.

V is TRBV27 and J is TRBJ1-5; possibly TRBD1 for D (5 bases). This CDR3 contains 16 residues. The germline V gene has CDR1 MNHEY and CDR2 SMNVEV (reference sequence). V was trimmed by 3 bases and J by 9 bases, leaving 21 bases between them. In DNA, the CDR3 is TGTGCCAGCAGTTTGCGTCAGGGCGTTTCTTGGGGGCCCCAGCATTTT. It is translated as CASSLRQGVSWGPQHF.

The rearrangement joins TRBV28 to TRBJ1-5; the match to TRBD1 covers 7 bases. Germline assignment: CDR1 MDHEN and CDR2 SYDVKM. The trim removed 5 bases at V and 7 bases at J, leaving 8 bases unmatched. This CDR3 region has 14 residues. The CDR3: CASSGAGGGQPQHF. The CDR3 DNA follows: TGTGCCAGCAGTGGGGCAGGGGGAGGCCAGCCCCAGCATTTT.

The chain combines TRBV7-6 with TRBJ2-2; 12 nucleotides align to TRBD1. The CDR3 spans 19 residues. V shed 4 bases and J 1 base; nucleotides not matched to a gene: 10. From germline, CDR1 is SGHVS and CDR2 FNYEAQ. The CDR3 DNA reads as TGTGCCAGCAGCTCCTCCCGGGACAGGGGGCTTGGGAACACCGGGGAGCTGTTTTTT. Amino acids: CASSSSRDRGLGNTGELFF.

The chain employs TRBV5-1 and TRBJ1-1; no clear D gene. Germline V lookup: CDR1 SGHRS, CDR2 YFSETQ. V shed 1 base and J shed 4 bases, with 14 bases lying between them. CDR3 length: 15 amino acids. The CDR3 reads CASSLRISVSTEAFF. The DNA of the CDR3 is TGCGCCAGCAGCTTGCGAATAAGCGTGAGCACTGAAGCTTTCTTT.